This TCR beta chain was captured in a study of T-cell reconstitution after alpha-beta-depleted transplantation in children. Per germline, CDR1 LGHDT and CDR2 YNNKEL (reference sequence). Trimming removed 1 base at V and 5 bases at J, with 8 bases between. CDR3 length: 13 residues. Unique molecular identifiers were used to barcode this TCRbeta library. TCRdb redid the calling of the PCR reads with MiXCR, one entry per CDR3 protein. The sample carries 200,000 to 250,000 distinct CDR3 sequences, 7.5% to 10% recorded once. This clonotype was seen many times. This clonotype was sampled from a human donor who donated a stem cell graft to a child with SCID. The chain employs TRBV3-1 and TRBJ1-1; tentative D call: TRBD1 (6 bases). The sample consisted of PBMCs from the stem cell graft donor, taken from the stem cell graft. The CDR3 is CASSQGRGTEAFF. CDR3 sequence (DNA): TGTGCCAGCAGCCAAGGCAGGGGAACTGAAGCTTTCTTT.